This entry concerns a single T cell receptor beta chain. Other DNA sequences in the sample encode the same CDR3. The data stem from a study of blood T cell repertoires in COVID-19. Study-level background: Acute-phase and convalescent COVID-19 samples originated in the United States, Italy and Spain. The cDNA or gDNA used as material had been derived from T cells, B-cell-depleted T cells, or PBMCs.

The CDR3 is 16 amino acids. Germline V CDR1 and CDR2: MNHEY, SVGEGT. V lost 2 bases, J lost 0 bases, and 11 bases lay in between. The table came from immunoSEQ multiplex PCR; TCRdb's copy has only in-frame clones and leaves some out. The data contain 140,000 or so clones, more than 75% of them singletons. This sequence was found in a human donor with acute or convalescent COVID-19. The donor label of this sample is uncertain. Sequenced sample: peripheral blood. The rearrangement joins TRBV6-2 or TRBV6-3 to TRBJ1-3; unclear D gene. CDR3 DNA: TGTGCCAGCAGTTACGGAGGACTGAACTCTGGAAACACCATATATTTT. Amino acid sequence: CASSYGGLNSGNTIYF.